This TCR beta chain was recovered during a study of graft-versus-host responses after intestinal transplantation. Study-wide context: Recipients obtained multivisceral, liver-intestinal, or isolated intestinal transplants.

Study-level findings and limits: Early post-transplant HvG declines showed an association with peak circulating GvH clone levels.

The method was immunoSEQ multiplex PCR; TCRdb's version includes in-frame clones alone and lacks a portion of them. Of under 90,000 clones in the sample, 90% were seen once. Concerning this clone itself: Its target is unknown.

The CDR3 consists of 15 residues. Germline V gene lookup returns CDR1 SGHTS and CDR2 YDEGEE. After removal of 5 bases from V and 6 bases from J, the junction contained 9 bases not matched to a gene. This chain links TRBV5-8 with TRBJ1-5, with 9 nucleotides matching TRBD1. The specimen was unstimulated CD8+ T cells sorted from spleen or lymph node cells, collected before transplant. The sequence came from a human donor who was the organ donor for an intestinal transplant. CDR3 sequence (DNA): TGTGCCAGCAGGCCTCGGGACAGGGTTACTCAGCCCCAGCATTTT. This gives the protein CASRPRDRVTQPQHF. Drawing the rest from reference TRBV5-8 and TRBJ1-5, the complete variable domain is EAGVTQSPTHLIKTRGQQATLRCSPISGHTSVYWYQQALGLGLQFLLWYDEGEERNRGNFPPRFSGRQFPNYSSELNVNALELEDSALYLCASRPRDRVTQPQHFGDGTRLSIL.